Below are 3 T cell receptor beta chains sequenced from a single sample in a study of molecular identifiers for immune sequencing clone quantification. TCRdb re-called the PCR reads with MiXCR, one entry per CDR3 protein. Of about 630,000 distinct CDR3 sequences listed, about 25% are singletons. Sequencing input: naive CD8+ T cells from blood, with Jurkat cell RNA spiked in. Subset: FACS-sorted CD8+CD4-CCR7+CD45RA+ naive T cells. The receptors derive from a human donor in good health. Some libraries in this study had Jurkat cell RNA spiked in.

This clonotype was seen ten or more times. The rearrangement uses TRBV28 and TRBJ2-7; D is uncertain. This CDR3 region has 15 residues. From germline, CDR1 is MDHEN and CDR2 SYDVKM. V dropped 1 base and J dropped 1 base, with 11 bases sitting between them. The CDR3 nucleotides read TGTGCCAGCAGTTTATTGGGTCTGGGGTCCTACGAGCAGTACTTC. Residues: CASSLLGLGSYEQYF.

This clonotype occurred many times. This chain connects TRBV27 to TRBJ1-5; D is unclear. The CDR3 is 15 amino acids. The germline V gene has CDR1 MNHEY and CDR2 SMNVEV (reference sequence). V lost 1 base, J lost 7 bases, and 14 bases lay in between. CDR3 sequence: CASSLYDGGRQPQHF. Here the CDR3 DNA reads TGTGCCAGCAGTTTATACGACGGCGGGAGGCAGCCCCAGCATTTT.

About this clonotype: A read error may explain this, as a much larger clone is one base away. Likely a read error: the CDR3 ends without its conserved phenylalanine or tryptophan. The chain uses TRBV12-3 or TRBV12-4 and TRBJ2-3; 7 bases match TRBD1. Trimming at V came to 4 bases and at J to 5 bases, leaving 6 bases not matched to a gene. There are 14 residues in the CDR3. In DNA, the CDR3 is TGTGCCAGCAGTTCGCAGGGGGTTGGAGATACGCAGTATCTT. This gives the protein CASSSQGVGDTQYL.